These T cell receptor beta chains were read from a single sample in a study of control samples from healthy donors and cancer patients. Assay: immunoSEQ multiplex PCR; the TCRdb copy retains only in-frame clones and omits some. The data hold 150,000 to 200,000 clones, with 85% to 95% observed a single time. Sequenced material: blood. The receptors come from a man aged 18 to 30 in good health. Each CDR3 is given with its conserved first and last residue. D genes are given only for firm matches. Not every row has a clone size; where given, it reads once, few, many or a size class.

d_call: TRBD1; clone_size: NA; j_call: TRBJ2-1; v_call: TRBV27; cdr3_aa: CASSSGTGGEQFF; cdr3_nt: TGTGCCAGCAGTTCTGGGACAGGGGGTGAGCAGTTCTTC
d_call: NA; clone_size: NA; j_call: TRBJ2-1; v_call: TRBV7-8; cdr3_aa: CASSLAGWGEQFF; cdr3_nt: TGTGCCAGCAGCTTAGCGGGTTGGGGTGAGCAGTTCTTC
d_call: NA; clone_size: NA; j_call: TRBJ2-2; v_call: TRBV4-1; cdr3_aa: CASSQFGELFF; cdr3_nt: TGCGCCAGCAGCCAATTCGGGGAGCTGTTTTTT
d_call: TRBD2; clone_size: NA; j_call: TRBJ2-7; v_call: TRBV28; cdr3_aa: CASSSLAGGSYEQYF; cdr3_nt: TGTGCCAGCAGTTCTCTAGCGGGGGGCTCCTACGAGCAGTACTTC
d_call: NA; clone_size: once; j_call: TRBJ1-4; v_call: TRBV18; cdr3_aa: CASSPGIVGDTNEKLFF; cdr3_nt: TGTGCCAGCTCACCCGGGATCGTGGGTGATACTAATGAAAAACTGTTTTTT
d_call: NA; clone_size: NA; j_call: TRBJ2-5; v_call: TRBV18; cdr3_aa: CASSIQETQYF; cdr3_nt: TGTGCCAGCTCGATCCAAGAGACCCAGTACTTC
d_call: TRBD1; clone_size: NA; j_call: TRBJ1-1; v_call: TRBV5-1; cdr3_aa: CASSLPTGGGNTEAFF; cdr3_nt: TGCGCCAGCAGCTTGCCTACAGGGGGCGGGAACACTGAAGCTTTCTTT
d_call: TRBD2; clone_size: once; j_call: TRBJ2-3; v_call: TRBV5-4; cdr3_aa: CASSSLAGGKTDTQYF; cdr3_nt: TGTGCCAGCAGCAGTTTAGCGGGGGGGAAGACAGATACGCAGTATTTT
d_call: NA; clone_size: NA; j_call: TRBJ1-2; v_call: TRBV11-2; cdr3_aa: CASSLDRIAGGYTF; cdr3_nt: TGTGCCAGCAGCTTAGATCGAATCGCAGGTGGCTACACCTTC
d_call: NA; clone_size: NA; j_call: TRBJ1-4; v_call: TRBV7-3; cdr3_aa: CASSARGTGKNEKLFF; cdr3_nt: TGTGCCAGCAGCGCACGAGGGACGGGAAAGAATGAAAAACTGTTTTTT
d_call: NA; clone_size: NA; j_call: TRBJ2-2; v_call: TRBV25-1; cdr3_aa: CASSEEYRAGTGELFF; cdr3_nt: TGTGCCAGCAGTGAAGAGTACAGGGCGGGGACCGGGGAGCTGTTTTTT
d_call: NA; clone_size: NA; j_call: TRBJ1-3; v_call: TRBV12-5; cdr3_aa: CASVTSGNTIYF; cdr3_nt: TGTGCTAGTGTGACTTCTGGAAACACCATATATTTT
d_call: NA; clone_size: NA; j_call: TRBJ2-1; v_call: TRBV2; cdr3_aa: CASSESRTGRGNEQFF; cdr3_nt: TGTGCCAGCAGTGAATCCCGGACAGGGAGGGGGAATGAGCAGTTCTTC
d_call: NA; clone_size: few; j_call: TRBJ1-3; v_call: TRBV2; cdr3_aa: CASRGGGNTIYF; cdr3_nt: TGTGCCAGCAGAGGAGGAGGAAACACCATATATTTT
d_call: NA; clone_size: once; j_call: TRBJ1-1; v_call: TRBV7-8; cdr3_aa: CASRPDLGRGTEAFF; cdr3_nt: TGTGCCAGCCGTCCTGACTTAGGTAGGGGCACTGAAGCTTTCTTT
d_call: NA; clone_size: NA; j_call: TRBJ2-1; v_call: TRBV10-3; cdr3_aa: CAISEWGDYNEQFF; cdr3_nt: TGTGCCATCAGTGAGTGGGGGGATTACAATGAGCAGTTCTTC
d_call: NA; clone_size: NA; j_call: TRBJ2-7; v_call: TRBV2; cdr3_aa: CASQGWEGGEQYF; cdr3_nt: TGTGCCAGCCAAGGGTGGGAAGGGGGCGAGCAGTACTTC
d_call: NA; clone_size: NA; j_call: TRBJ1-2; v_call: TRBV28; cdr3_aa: CASSLKSYGYTF; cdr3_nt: TGTGCCAGCAGTCTAAAATCCTATGGCTACACCTTC
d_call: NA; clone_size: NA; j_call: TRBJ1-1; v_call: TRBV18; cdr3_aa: CASSPTVNTEAFF; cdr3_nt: TGTGCCAGCTCACCTACAGTGAACACTGAAGCTTTCTTT
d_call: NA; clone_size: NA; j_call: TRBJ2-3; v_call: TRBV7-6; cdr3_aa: CASSLVAATDTQYF; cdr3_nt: TGTGCCAGCAGCTTAGTGGCCGCCACAGATACGCAGTATTTT
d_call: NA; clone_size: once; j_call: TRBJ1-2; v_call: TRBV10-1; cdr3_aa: CASSRQRPYGYTF; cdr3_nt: TGCGCCAGCAGTCGACAGAGACCATATGGCTACACCTTC
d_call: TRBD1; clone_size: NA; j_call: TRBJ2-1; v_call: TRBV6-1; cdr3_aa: CASSEGTGAFYEQFF; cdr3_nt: TGTGCCAGCAGTGAAGGGACAGGGGCTTTCTATGAGCAGTTCTTC
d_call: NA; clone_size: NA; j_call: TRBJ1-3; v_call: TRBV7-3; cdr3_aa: CASSYRGQGVNIRFAGNTIYF; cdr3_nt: TGTGCCAGCAGCTATCGTGGGCAGGGTGTAAATATTAGGTTCGCTGGAAACACCATATATTTT
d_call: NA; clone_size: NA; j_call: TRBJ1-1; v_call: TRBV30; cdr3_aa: CAWNKAMNTEAFF; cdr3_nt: TGTGCCTGGAATAAGGCGATGAACACTGAAGCTTTCTTT
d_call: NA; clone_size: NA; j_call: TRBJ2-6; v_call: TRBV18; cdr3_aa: CASSPFESSGANVLTF; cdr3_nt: TGTGCCAGCTCACCATTCGAAAGCTCTGGGGCCAACGTCCTGACTTTC
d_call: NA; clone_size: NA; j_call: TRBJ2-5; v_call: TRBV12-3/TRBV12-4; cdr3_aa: CASSLNTPGTQYF; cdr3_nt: TGTGCCAGCAGTTTAAACACCCCAGGGACCCAGTACTTC
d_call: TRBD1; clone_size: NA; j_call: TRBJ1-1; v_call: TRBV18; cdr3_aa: CASRQGNMNTEAFF; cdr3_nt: TGTGCCAGCAGACAGGGGAACATGAACACTGAAGCTTTCTTT
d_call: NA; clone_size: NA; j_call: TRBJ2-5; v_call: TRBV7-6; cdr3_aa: CASSLGSAPGETQYF; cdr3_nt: TGTGCCAGCAGCTTAGGATCGGCGCCGGGGGAGACCCAGTACTTC
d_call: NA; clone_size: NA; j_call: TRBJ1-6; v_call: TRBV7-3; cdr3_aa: CASSRGPLGPPLHF; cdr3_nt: TGTGCCAGCAGCCGGGGACCTCTTGGGCCCCCCCTCCACTTT
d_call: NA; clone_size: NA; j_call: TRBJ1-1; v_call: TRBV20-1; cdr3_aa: CSAPGDLGAFF; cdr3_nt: TGCAGTGCTCCAGGGGACCTTGGGGCTTTCTTT
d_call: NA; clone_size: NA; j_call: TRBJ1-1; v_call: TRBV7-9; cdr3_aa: CASSLWGRMNTEAFF; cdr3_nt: TGTGCCAGCAGCTTATGGGGCAGAATGAACACTGAAGCTTTCTTT
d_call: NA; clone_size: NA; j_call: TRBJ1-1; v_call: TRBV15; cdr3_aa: CATRVSLNTEAFF; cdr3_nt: TGTGCCACCAGGGTGAGTCTGAACACTGAAGCTTTCTTT
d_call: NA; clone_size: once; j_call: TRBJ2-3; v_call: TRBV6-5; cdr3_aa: CATRTSRADTQYF; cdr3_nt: TGTGCCACCCGCACGTCCAGGGCGGATACGCAGTATTTT
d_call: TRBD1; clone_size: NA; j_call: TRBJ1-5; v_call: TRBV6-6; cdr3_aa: CASRSTGGQPQHF; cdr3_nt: TGTGCCAGCAGATCGACAGGGGGCCAGCCCCAGCATTTT
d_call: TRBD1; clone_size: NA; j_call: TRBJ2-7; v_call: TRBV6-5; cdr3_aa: CASSPGGYEQYF; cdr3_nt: TGTGCCAGCAGTCCAGGGGGCTACGAGCAGTACTTC
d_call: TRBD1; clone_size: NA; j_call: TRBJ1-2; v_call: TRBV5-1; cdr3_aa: CASSLEPTGAKDGYTF; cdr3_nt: TGCGCCAGCAGCTTAGAACCGACAGGGGCCAAGGATGGCTACACCTTC
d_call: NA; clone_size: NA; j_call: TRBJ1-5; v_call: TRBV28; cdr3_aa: CASSVQGYQPQHF; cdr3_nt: TGTGCCAGCAGTGTACAGGGATATCAGCCCCAGCATTTT
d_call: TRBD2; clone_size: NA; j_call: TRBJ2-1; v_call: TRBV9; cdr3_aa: CASSVGGLAEVEQFF; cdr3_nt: TGTGCCAGCAGCGTAGGGGGACTAGCTGAGGTTGAGCAGTTCTTC
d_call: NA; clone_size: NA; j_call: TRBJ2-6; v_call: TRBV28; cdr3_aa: CASSFTGTGANVLTF; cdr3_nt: TGTGCCAGCAGTTTTACAGGGACTGGGGCCAACGTCCTGACTTTC
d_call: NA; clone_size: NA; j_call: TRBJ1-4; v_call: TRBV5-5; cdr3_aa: CASSYDPTNEKLFF; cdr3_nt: TGTGCCAGCAGCTACGATCCAACTAATGAAAAACTGTTTTTT
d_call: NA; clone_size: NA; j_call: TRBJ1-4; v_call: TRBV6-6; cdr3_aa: CASSYSMEATNEKLFF; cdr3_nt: TGTGCCAGCAGTTACTCCATGGAAGCAACTAATGAAAAACTGTTTTTT
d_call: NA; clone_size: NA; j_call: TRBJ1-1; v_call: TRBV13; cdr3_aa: CASSLSRDMNTEAFF; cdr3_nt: TGTGCCAGCAGTCTAAGCCGCGACATGAACACTGAAGCTTTCTTT
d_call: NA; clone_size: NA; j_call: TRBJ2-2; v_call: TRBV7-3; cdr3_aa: CASSQDVGELFF; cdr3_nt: TGTGCCAGCAGCCAGGACGTCGGGGAGCTGTTTTTT
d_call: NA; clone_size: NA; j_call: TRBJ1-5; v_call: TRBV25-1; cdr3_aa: CASSGGAGQPQHF; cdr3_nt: TGTGCCAGCAGTGGGGGAGCGGGTCAGCCCCAGCATTTT
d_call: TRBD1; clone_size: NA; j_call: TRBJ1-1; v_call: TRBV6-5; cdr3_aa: CASSSQGGGTEAFF; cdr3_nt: TGTGCCAGCAGTTCTCAGGGGGGAGGCACTGAAGCTTTCTTT
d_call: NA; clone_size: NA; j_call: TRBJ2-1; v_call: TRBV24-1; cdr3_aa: CATSPLGYNNEQFF; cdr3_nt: TGTGCCACCAGTCCCTTGGGGTACAACAATGAGCAGTTCTTC
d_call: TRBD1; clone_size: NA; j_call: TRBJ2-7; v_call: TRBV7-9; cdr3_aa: CASSSGQGTYEQYF; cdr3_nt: TGTGCCAGCAGCTCTGGACAGGGAACCTACGAGCAGTACTTC
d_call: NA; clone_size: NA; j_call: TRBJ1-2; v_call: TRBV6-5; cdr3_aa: CASSTGLLYGYTF; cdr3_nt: TGTGCCAGCAGTACAGGGTTGTTGTATGGCTACACCTTC
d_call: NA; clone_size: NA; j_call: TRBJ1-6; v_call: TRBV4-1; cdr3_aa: CASSQVASGGSPLHF; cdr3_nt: TGCGCCAGCAGCCAAGTAGCGTCCGGGGGTTCACCCCTCCACTTT
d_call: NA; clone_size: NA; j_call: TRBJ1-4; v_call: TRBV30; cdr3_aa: CAWSVGGENEKLFF; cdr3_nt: TGTGCCTGGAGTGTAGGGGGAGAGAATGAAAAACTGTTTTTT
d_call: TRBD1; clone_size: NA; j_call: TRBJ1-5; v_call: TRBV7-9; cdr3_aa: CASSPDRSSNQPQHF; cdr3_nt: TGTGCCAGCAGCCCGGACAGGTCGAGCAATCAGCCCCAGCATTTT
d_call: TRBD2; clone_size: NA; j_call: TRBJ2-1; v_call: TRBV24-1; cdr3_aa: CATSDLTSGDNNEQFF; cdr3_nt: TGTGCCACCAGTGATTTGACTAGCGGGGACAACAATGAGCAGTTCTTC
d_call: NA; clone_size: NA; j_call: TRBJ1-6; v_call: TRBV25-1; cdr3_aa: CASRTANSPLHF; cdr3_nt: TGTGCCAGCAGAACAGCTAATTCACCCCTCCACTTT
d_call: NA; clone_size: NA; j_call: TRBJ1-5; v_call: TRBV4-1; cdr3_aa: CASSQEGGIGLHF; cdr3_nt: TGCGCCAGCAGCCAAGAGGGGGGGATAGGGTTGCATTTT
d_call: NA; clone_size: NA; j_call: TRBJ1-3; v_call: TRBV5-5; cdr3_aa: CASSLFRGGNTIYF; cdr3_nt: TGTGCCAGCAGCTTGTTCAGGGGTGGAAACACCATATATTTT
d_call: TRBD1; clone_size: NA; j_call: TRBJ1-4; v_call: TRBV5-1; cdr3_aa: CASSLGDRASGKLFF; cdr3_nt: TGCGCCAGCAGCTTGGGGGACAGGGCTTCGGGGAAACTGTTTTTT
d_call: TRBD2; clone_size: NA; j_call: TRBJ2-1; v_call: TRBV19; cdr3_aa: CASSIGRGGDEQFF; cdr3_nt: TGTGCCAGTAGTATAGGGCGGGGGGGAGATGAGCAGTTCTTC
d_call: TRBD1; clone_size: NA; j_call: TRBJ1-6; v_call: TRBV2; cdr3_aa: CASLGDRDNSPLHF; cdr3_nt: TGTGCCAGCTTGGGAGACAGGGATAATTCACCCCTCCACTTT
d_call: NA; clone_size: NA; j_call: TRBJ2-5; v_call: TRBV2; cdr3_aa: CASKGEETQYF; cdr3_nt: TGTGCCAGCAAAGGGGAAGAGACCCAGTACTTC